This T cell receptor beta chain came from a study of blood T cells in healthy people across ages. Using a J-beta primer mix together with a sample-barcoded 5' primer, a second PCR was run for about 6 to 11 cycles. TCRdb passed the 5' RACE reads through MiXCR, listing each CDR3 protein once. The data show under 2 million distinct CDR3 sequences, about 32% seen once. This clonotype appeared once. This TCR was sampled from a woman in her 30s in good health. Sequences were obtained from blood.

CDR3 bases: TGTGCCAGTAGTATACCCGATCGCGGGATCTATGGCTACACCTTC. As protein: CASSIPDRGIYGYTF. The chain uses TRBV19 and TRBJ1-2; D gene unclear. Germline CDR1 reads LNHDA; CDR2 reads SQIVND (reference sequence). Trimming took off 2 bases at V and 4 bases at J, with 14 bases between the two ends. The CDR3 has 15 residues.